These 2 T cell receptor beta chains share one sample of origin, sequenced in a study of blood T cell repertoires in COVID-19. The protocol was immunoSEQ multiplex PCR, while the TCRdb copy is restricted to in-frame clones and leaves out a portion. The sample shows approximately 46,000 clones, roughly 86% of them seen only once. Sequencing was performed on peripheral blood. Source of these receptors: a human donor in a cohort sampled during active COVID-19.

The chain has TRBV3-1 (or the pseudogene TRBV3-2) and TRBJ2-3; D is unclear. The CDR3 totals 14 residues. Germline lookup yields CDR1 LGHDT and CDR2 YNNKEL (reference sequence). V gave up 3 bases and J gave up 2 bases, with 9 bases separating them. The CDR3 DNA is TGTGCCAGCAGCCAGGCCAGGTCCACAGATACGCAGTATTTT. Its protein is CASSQARSTDTQYF.

J is TRBJ2-3 and V is TRBV11-3; 11 bases fit TRBD2. Germline V CDR1 and CDR2: SGHNT, YENEEA. The CDR3 spans 18 residues. Trimming took 0 bases from V and 3 from J; bases not matched to a gene: 8. CDR3 DNA: TGTGCCAGCAGCTTAGATCCCACTAGCGGGAGTGTAACAGATACGCAGTATTTT. This sequence encodes CASSLDPTSGSVTDTQYF.